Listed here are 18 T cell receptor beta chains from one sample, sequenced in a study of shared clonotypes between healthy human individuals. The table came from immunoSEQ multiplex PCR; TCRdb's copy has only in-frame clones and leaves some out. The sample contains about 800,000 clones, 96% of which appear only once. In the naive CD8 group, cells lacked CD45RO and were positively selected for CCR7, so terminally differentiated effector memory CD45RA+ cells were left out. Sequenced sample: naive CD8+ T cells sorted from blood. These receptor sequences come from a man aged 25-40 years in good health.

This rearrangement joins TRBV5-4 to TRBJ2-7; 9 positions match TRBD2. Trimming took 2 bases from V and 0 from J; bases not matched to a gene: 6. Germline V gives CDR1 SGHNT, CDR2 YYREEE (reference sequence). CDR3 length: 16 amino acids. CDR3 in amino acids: CASSFGGGVSSYEQYF. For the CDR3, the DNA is TGTGCCAGCAGCTTCGGCGGGGGGGTTAGCTCCTACGAGCAGTACTTC.

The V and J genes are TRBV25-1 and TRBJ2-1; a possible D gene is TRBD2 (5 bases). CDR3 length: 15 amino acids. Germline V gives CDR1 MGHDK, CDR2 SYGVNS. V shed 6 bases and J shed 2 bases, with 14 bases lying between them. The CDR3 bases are TGTGCCAGCAGCGCTCGGCGGGTACCCTACAATGAGCAGTTCTTC. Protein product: CASSARRVPYNEQFF.

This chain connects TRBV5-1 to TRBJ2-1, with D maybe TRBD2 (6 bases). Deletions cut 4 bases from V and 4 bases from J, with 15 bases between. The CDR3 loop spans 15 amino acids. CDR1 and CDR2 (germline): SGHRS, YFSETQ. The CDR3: CASSLFTGEYNEQFF. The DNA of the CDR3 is TGCGCCAGCAGCCTGTTTACGGGAGAGTACAATGAGCAGTTCTTC.

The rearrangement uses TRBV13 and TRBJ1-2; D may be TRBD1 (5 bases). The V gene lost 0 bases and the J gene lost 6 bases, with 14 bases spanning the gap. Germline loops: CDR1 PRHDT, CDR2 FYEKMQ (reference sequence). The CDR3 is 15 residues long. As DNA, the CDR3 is TGTGCCAGCAGCTTAGGGAAAGGGACCGATAATGGCTACACCTTC. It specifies CASSLGKGTDNGYTF.

The CDR3 coding sequence is TGTGCCAGCAGCGCAGGACAGGGGGCCGTATACCCGCAGTATTTT. Amino acid sequence: CASSAGQGAVYPQYF. This sequence joins TRBV9 and TRBJ2-3; 11 bases agree with TRBD1. The V segment lost 3 bases and the J segment 10 bases; nucleotides outside the gene matches: 10. The CDR3 length is 15 residues. Germline V gene data show CDR1 as SGDLS and CDR2 as YYNGEE. The whole variable domain, remainder taken from reference TRBV9 and TRBJ2-3, is DSGVTQTPKHLITATGQRVTLRCSPRSGDLSVYWYQQSLDQGLQFLIQYYNGEERAKGNILERFSAQQFPDLHSELNLSSLELGDSALYFCASSAGQGAVYPQYFGPGTRLTVL.

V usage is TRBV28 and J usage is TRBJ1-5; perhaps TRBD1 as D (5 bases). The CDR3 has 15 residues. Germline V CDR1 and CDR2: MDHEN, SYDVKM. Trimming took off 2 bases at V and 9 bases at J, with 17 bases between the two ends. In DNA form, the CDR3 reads TGTGCCAGCAGTTTAGGGTCGTCAGGGATTCGGCCCCAGCATTTT. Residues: CASSLGSSGIRPQHF.

CDR3 bases: TGTGCCAGCAGCCAACGGGGGCTAGAAAACACCATATATTTT. Translated, it gives CASSQRGLENTIYF. This chain links TRBV14 with TRBJ1-3, with D possibly matching TRBD1 (6 bases). V was cut by 2 bases and J by 6 bases, with 11 bases left in between. The V gene's germline CDR1 is SGHDN and CDR2 FVKESK. The CDR3 runs to 14 residues.

CDR3: CASHGDEQYF. Here the CDR3 DNA reads TGTGCCAGCCACGGCGACGAGCAGTACTTC. This chain joins TRBV11-2 and TRBJ2-7; D is unclear. Trimming cost V 8 bases and J 5 bases, with 7 bases left between them. The CDR3 consists of 10 residues. The V gene's germline CDR1 is SGHAT and CDR2 FQNNGV.

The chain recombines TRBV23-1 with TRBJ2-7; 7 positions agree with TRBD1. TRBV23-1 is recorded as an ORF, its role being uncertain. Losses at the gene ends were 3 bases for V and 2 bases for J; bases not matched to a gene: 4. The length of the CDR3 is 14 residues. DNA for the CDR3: TGCGCCAGCAGTCAGCAGGGGGTTACCTACGAGCAGTACTTC. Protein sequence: CASSQQGVTYEQYF.

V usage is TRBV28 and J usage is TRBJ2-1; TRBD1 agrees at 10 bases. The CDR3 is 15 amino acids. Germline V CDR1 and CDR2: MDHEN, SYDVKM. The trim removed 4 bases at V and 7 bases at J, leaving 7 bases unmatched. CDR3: CASSSDRGPKNEQFF. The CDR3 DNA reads TGTGCCAGCAGTTCAGACAGGGGGCCGAAAAATGAGCAGTTCTTC.

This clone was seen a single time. CDR3 DNA sequence: TGTGCCAGCAGTCTAGCGGGAGGGAAGTACGAGCAGTACTTC. Encoded protein: CASSLAGGKYEQYF. This rearrangement joins TRBV6-5 to TRBJ2-7; 12 nucleotides match TRBD2. From germline, CDR1 is MNHEY and CDR2 SVGAGI. The CDR3 loop spans 14 amino acids. Losses at the gene ends were 5 bases for V and 4 bases for J; bases not matched to a gene: 3.

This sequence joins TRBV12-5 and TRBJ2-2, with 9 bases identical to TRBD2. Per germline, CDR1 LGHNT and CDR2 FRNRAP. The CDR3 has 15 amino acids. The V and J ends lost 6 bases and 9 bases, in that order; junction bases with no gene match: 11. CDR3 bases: TGTGCTAGTGGGGGAGGGAGTAGCGGGAGCCGGGAGCTGTTTTTT. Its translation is CASGGGSSGSRELFF.

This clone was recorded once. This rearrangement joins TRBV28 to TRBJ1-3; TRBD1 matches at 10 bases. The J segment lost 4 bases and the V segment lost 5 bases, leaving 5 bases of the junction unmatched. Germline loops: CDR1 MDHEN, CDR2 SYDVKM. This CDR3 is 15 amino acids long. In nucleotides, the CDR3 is TGTGCCAGCAGTCAGAAGACAGGGGGCGGAAACACCATATATTTT. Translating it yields CASSQKTGGGNTIYF.

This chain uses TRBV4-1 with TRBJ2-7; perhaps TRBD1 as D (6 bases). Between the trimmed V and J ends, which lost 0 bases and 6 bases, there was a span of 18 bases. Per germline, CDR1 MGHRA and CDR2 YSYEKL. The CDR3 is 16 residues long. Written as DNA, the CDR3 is TGCGCCAGCAGCCAAGATCAGGGGTCCGCGGTGGGCGAGCAGTACTTC. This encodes CASSQDQGSAVGEQYF.

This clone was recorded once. Here the CDR3 DNA reads TGTGCCAGCAGTTACTCCCACCCTAACTATGGCTACACCTTC. Amino acids: CASSYSHPNYGYTF. This rearrangement joins TRBV6-8 to TRBJ1-2; D is uncertain. V was trimmed by 0 bases and J by 0 bases, leaving 5 bases between them. Germline V lookup: CDR1 MNHGY, CDR2 SAAAGT. The CDR3 loop spans 14 amino acids.

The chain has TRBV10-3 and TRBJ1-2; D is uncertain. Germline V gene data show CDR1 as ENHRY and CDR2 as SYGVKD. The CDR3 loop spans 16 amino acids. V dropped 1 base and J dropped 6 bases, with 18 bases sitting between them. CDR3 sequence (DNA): TGTGCCATCAGTGAGTTGTGGGAAGGAGAGGAGGATGGCTACACCTTC. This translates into CAISELWEGEEDGYTF.

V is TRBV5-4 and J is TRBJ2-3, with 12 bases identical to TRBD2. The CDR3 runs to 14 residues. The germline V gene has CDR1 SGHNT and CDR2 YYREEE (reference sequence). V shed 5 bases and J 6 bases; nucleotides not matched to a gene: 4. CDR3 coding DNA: TGTGCCAGCAGGCCAACTAGCGGGAGGGATACGCAGTATTTT. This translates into CASRPTSGRDTQYF.

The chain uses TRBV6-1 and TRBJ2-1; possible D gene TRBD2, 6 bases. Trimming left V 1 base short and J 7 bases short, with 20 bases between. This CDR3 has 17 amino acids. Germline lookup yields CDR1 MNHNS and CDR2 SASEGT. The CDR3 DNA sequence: TGTGCCAGCAGTGAAGTGACGGGAGTACCACCCTCGAATGAGCAGTTCTTC. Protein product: CASSEVTGVPPSNEQFF.